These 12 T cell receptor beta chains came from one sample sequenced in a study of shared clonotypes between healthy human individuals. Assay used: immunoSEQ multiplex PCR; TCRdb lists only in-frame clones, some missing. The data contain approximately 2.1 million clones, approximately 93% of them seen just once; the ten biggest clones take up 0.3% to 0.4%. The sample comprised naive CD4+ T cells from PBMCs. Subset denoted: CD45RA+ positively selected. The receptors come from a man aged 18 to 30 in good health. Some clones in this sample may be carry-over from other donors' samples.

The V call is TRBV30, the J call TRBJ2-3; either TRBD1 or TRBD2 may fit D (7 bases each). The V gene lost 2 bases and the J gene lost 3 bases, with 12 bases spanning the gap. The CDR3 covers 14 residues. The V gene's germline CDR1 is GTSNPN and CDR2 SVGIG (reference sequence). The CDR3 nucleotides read TGTGCCTGGAGTACAGGGGAGGGGACAGATACGCAGTATTTT. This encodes CAWSTGEGTDTQYF.

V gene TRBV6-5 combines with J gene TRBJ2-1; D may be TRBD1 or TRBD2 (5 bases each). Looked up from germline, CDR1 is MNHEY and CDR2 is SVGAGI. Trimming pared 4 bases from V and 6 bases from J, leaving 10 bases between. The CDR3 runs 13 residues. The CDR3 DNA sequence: TGTGCCAGCAGTTGGGGACCTATCAATGAGCAGTTCTTC. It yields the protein CASSWGPINEQFF.

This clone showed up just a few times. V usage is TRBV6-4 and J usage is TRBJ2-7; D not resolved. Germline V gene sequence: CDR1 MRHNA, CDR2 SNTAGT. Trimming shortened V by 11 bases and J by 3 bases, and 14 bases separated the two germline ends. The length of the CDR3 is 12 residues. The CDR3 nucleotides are TGTGCCCCCGTCTGGACCCACTACGAGCAGTACTTC. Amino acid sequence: CAPVWTHYEQYF.

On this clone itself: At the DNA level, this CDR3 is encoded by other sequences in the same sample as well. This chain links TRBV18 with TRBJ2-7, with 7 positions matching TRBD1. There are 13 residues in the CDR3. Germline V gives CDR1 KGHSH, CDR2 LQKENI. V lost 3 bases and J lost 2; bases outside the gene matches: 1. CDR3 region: CASSPGTAYEQYF. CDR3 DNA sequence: TGTGCCAGCTCACCCGGGACAGCCTACGAGCAGTACTTC.

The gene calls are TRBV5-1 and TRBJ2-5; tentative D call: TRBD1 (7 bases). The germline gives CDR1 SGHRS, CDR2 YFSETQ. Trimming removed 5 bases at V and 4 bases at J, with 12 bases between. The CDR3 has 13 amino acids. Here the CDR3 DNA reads TGCGCCAGCAGACCCCAGGGGGGAGAGACCCAGTACTTC. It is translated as CASRPQGGETQYF.

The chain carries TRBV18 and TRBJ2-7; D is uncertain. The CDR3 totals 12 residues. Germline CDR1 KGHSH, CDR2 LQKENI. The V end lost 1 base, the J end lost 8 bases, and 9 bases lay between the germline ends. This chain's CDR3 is CASSPQTYKQYF. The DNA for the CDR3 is TGTGCCAGCTCACCACAAACATACAAGCAGTACTTC.

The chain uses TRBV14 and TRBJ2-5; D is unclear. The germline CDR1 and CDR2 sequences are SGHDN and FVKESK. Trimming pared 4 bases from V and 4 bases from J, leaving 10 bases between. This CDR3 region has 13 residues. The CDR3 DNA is TGTGCCAGCAGCCCGGACGCAGGAGAGACCCAGTACTTC. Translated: CASSPDAGETQYF.

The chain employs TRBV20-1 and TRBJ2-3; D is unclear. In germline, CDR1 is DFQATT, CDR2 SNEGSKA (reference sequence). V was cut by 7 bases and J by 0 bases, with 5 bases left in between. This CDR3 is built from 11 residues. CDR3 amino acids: CSVLSTDTQYF. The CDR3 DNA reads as TGCAGTGTTTTAAGCACAGATACGCAGTATTTT.

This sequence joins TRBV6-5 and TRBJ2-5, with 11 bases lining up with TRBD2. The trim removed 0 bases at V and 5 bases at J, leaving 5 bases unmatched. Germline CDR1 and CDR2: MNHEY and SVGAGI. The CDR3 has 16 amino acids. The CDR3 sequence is CASSYSRLAGSETQYF. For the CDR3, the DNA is TGTGCCAGCAGTTACTCCCGACTAGCGGGAAGTGAGACCCAGTACTTC.

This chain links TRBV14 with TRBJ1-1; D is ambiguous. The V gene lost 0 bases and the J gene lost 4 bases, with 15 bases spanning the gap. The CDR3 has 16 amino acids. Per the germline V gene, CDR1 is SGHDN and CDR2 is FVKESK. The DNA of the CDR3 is TGTGCCAGCAGCCAAGATCGGCGCGGGATCGGCACTGAAGCTTTCTTT. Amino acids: CASSQDRRGIGTEAFF. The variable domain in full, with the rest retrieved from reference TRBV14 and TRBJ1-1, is EAGVTQFPSHSVIEKGQTVTLRCDPISGHDNLYWYRRVMGKEIKFLLHFVKESKQDESGMPNNRFLAERTGGTYSTLKVQPAELEDSGVYFCASSQDRRGIGTEAFFGQGTRLTVV.

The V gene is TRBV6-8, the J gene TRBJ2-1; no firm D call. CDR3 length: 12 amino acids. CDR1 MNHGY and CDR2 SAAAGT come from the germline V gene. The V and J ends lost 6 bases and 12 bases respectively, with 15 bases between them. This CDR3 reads CASRHESFGQFF. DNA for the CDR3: TGTGCCAGCAGACACGAGTCGTTTGGGCAGTTCTTC.

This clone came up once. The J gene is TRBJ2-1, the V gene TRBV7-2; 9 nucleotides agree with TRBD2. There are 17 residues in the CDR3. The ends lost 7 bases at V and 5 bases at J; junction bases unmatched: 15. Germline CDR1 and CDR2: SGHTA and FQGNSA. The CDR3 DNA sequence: TGTGCCAGCACCCAACAACCGGGACTAGCCCCCCACAATGAGCAGTTCTTC. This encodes CASTQQPGLAPHNEQFF.